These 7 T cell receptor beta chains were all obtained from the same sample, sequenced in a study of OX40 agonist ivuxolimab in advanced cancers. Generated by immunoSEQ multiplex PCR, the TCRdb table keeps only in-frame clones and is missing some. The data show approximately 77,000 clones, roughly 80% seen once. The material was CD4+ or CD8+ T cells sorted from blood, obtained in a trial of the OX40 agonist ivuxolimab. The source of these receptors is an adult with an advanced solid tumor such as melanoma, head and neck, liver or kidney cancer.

In DNA, the CDR3 is TGCAGCGTTGTCTCTGGAAACACCATATATTTT. Its protein is CSVVSGNTIYF. This chain connects TRBV29-1 to TRBJ1-3; the D is unclear. The CDR3 contains 11 residues. Trimming stripped 4 bases from V and 0 bases from J, with 1 base between. CDR1 SQVTM and CDR2 ANQGSEA come from the germline V gene.

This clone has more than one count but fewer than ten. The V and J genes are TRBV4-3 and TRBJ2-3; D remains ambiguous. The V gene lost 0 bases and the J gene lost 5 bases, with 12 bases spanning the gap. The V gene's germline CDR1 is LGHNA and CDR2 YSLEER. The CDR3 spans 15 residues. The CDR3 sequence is CASSQDQTKRDTQYF. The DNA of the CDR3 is TGCGCCAGCAGCCAAGATCAGACAAAAAGAGATACGCAGTATTTT.

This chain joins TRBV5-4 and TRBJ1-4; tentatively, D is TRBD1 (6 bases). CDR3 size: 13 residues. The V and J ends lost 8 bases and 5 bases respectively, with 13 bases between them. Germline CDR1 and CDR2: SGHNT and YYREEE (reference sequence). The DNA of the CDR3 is TGTGCCAGAGCTGGGGGGCAGAATGAAAAACTGTTTTTT. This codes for CARAGGQNEKLFF.

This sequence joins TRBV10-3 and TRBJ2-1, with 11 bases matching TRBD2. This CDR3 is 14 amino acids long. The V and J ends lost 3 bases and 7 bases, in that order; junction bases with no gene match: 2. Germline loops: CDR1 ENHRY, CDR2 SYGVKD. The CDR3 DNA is TGTGCCATCAGTGACGGGACTAGCGGAAATGAGCAGTTCTTC. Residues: CAISDGTSGNEQFF.

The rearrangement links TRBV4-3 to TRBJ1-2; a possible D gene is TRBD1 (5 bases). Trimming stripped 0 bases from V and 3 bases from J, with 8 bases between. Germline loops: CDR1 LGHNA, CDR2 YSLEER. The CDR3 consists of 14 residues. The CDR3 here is CASSQDRAHYGYTF. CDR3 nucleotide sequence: TGCGCCAGCAGCCAAGACAGGGCGCACTATGGCTACACCTTC.

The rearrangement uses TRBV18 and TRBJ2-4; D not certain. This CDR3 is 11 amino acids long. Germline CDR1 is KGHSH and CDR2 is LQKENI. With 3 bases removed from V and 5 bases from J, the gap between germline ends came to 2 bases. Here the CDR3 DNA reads TGTGCCAGCTCACCGGAAAACATTCAGTACTTC. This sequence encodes CASSPENIQYF.

CDR3: CASSLVGDNEQFF. CDR3 DNA sequence: TGCGCCAGCAGCTTGGTCGGTGACAATGAGCAGTTCTTC. The chain joins TRBV5-1 to TRBJ2-1, with D hard to call. The V gene's germline CDR1 is SGHRS and CDR2 YFSETQ. The CDR3 length is 13 residues. V was cut by 0 bases and J by 5 bases, with 6 bases left in between.